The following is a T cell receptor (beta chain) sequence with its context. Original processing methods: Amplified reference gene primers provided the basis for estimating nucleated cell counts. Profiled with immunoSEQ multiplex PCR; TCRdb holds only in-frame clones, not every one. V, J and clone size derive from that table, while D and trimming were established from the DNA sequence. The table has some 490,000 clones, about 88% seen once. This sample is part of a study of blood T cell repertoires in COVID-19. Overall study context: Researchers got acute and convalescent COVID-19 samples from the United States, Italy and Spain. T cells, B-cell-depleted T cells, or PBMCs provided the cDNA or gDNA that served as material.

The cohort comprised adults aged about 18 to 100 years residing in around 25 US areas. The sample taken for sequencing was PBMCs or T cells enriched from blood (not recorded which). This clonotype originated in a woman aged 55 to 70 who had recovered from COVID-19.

The CDR3 nucleotides are TGTGCCAGCAGCCCCGGGACTAGCGGGGGGATATACAATGAGCAGTTCTTC. Amino acid sequence: CASSPGTSGGIYNEQFF. The gene calls are TRBV9 and TRBJ2-1, with 15 bases fitting TRBD2. Germline V lookup: CDR1 SGDLS, CDR2 YYNGEE. Trimming cost V 4 bases and J 4 bases; bases outside gene matches: 6. This CDR3 is 17 amino acids long. Full variable domain (missing parts from reference TRBV9 and TRBJ2-1): DSGVTQTPKHLITATGQRVTLRCSPRSGDLSVYWYQQSLDQGLQFLIQYYNGEERAKGNILERFSAQQFPDLHSELNLSSLELGDSALYFCASSPGTSGGIYNEQFFGPGTRLTVL.